This T cell receptor (beta chain) was identified during a study of OX40 agonist ivuxolimab in advanced cancers. The CDR3 extends over 15 amino acids. V lost 3 bases and J lost 1; bases outside the gene matches: 1. Germline-derived CDR1 and CDR2 are SGHTA and FQGNSA. The assay was immunoSEQ multiplex PCR, and TCRdb's table has in-frame clones only and misses some. The table records some 70,000 clones, 89% of them present only once. Sequenced here: CD4+ or CD8+ T cells sorted from blood, sampled in a trial of the OX40 agonist ivuxolimab. V and J are TRBV7-2 and TRBJ1-3, with 9 bases matching TRBD1. The source of this sequence is an adult with an advanced solid tumor such as melanoma, head and neck, liver or kidney cancer. The CDR3, as DNA: TGTGCCAGCAGCTTTGGGACAGGGTCTGGAAACACCATATATTTT. It yields the protein CASSFGTGSGNTIYF. Filled out from reference TRBV7-2 and TRBJ1-3, the complete variable domain reads GAGVSQSPSNKVTEKGKDVELRCDPISGHTALYWYRQSLGQGLEFLIYFQGNSAPDKSGLPSDRFSAERTGGSVSTLTIQRTQQEDSAVYLCASSFGTGSGNTIYFGEGSWLTVV.